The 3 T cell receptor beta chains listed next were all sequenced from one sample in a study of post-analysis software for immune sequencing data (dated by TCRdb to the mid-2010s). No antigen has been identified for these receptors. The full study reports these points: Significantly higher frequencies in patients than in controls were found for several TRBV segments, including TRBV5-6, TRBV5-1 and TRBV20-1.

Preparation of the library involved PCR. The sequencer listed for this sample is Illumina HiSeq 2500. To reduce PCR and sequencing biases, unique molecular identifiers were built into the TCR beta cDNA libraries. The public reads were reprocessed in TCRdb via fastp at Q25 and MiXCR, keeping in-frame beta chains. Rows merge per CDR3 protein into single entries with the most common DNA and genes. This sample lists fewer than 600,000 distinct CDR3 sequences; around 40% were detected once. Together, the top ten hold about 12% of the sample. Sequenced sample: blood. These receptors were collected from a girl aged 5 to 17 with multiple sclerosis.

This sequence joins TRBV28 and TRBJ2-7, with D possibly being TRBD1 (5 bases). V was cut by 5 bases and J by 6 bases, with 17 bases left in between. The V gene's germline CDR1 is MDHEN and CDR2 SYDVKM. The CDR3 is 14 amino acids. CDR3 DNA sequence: TGTGCCAGCAGTCCCGACAGTGCCAGCCGCGAGCAGTACTTC. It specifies CASSPDSASREQYF.

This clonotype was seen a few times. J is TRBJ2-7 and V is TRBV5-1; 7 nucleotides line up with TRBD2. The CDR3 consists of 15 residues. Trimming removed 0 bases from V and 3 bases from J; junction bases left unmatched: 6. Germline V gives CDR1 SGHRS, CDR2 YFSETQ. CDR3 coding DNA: TGCGCCAGCAGCTTGGACGGGAGGCATTTCTACGAGCAGTACTTC. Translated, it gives CASSLDGRHFYEQYF.

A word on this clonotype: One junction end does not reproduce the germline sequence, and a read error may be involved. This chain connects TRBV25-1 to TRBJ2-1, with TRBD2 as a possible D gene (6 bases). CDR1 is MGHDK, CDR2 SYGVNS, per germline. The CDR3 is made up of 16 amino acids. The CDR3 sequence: CAGSEFGGISYNEQFF. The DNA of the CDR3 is TGTGCCGGCAGTGAATTCGGGGGAATATCCTACAATGAGCAGTTCTTC.